This T cell receptor beta chain was identified in a study of CXCR3-negative and CXCR3-positive naive CD8 T cells. Researchers prepared the TRB cDNA libraries using 5' RACE with UMI labels. One entry per CDR3 protein, without DNA, is what TCRdb gives after re-calling the 5' RACE reads. This sample's clone table lists more than 70,000 distinct CDR3 sequences. Remarks on this clonotype: Its antigen is not known.

The length of the CDR3 is 14 residues. Per the germline V gene, CDR1 is SQVTM and CDR2 is ANQGSEA. General study results and limits: TRB CDR3s of CXCR3-positive naive cells were more hydrophobic than those of CXCR3-negative naive cells. Memory CD8+ cells showed much lower diversity, while both naive subsets were comparably high. Similar TRBV-TRBJ usage characterized naive CXCR3-negative and CXCR3-positive cells; memory cells differed.

The origin of this receptor is a human donor in good health. Some clones in this sample may be carry-over from other donors' samples. The rearrangement links TRBV29-1 to TRBJ2-7; TCRdb gives TRBD2 as the D gene, but with no DNA this cannot be confirmed. Sequenced input: naive CXCR3+ CD8+ T cells from blood. The subset is: CD45RO-CCR7+CD27+CD95- naive CD8+ T cells expressing CXCR3 (TNR3+). This CDR3 reads CSVETSGVTYEQYF.